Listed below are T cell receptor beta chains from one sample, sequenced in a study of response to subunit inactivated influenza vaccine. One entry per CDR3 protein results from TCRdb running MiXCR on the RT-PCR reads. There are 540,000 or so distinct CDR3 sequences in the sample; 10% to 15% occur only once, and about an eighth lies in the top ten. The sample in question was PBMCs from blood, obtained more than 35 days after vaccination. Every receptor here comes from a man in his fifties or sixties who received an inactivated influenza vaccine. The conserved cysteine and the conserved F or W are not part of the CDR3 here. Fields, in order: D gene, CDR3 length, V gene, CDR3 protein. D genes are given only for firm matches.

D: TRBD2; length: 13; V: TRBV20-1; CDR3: SARVRSGRVHEQY
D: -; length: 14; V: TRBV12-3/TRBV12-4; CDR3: ASSFGAGAPHNEQF
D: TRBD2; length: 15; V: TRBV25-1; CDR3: ASSDQASGVDYNEQF
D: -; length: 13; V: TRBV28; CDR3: ASSFPGQSYNEQF
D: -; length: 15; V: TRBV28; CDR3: ASSSLLTDGYQETQY
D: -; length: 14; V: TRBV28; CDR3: ASSQGTLSGGYEQY
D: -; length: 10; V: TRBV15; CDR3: ATSLNEPAQF
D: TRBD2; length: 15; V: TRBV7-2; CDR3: ASSQISGTSGRSAQY
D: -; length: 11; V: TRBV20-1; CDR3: SARAPGLNEQY
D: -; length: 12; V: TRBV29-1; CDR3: SVESLSSYNEQF
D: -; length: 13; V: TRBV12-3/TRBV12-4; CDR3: ASSPVGSGTGELF
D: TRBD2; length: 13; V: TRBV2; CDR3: ASSESAGVQETQY
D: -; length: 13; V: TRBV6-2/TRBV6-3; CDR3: ASSFRGLFLREQY
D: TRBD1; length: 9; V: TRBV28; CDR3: ASSYGTGWY
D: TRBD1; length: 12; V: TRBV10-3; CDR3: AISTGQGNNEQF
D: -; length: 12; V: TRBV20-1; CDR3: SADGAGNGEKLF
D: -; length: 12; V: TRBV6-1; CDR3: ASRRGSTAYEQY
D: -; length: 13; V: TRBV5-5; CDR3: ASSPRVSLAGELF
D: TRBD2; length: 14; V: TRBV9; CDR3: ASSVVGLADYNEQF
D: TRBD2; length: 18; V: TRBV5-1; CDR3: ASSLANSGTLILNTGELF
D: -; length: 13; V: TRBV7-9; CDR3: ASSSVGRGKDEQY
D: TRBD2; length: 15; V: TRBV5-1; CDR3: ASSFGLAGRFTDTQY
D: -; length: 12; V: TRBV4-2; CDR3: ASSQALGIGELF
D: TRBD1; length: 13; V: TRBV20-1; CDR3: SAKDRGQPNEKLF
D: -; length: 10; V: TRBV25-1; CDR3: ASSDPADTQY
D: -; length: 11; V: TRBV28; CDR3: ASSLGGAASAF
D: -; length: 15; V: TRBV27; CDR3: ASSFLLRSSGANVLT
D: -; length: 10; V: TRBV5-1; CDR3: ASSLTGETQY
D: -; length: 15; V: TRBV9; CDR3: ASSPLAWDSGANVLT
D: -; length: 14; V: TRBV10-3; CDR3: AISEELQTVNTEAF
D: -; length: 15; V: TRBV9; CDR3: ASTSTLGILHTGELF
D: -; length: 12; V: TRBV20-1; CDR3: SAAGPLHSYEQY
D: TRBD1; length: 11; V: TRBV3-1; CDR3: ASTASTGEGYT
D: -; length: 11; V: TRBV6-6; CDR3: ASSYWDTGELF
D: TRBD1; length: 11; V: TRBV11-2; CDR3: ASSLWTGNEQF
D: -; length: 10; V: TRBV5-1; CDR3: ASSTGTRELF
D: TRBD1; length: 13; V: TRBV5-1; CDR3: ASSLRGTAQETQY
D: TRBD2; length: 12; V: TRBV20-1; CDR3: SASMYREDGEQY
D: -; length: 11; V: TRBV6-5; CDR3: ASSYRDGDTQY
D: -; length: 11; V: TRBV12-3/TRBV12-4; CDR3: ASSLMTIYEQY
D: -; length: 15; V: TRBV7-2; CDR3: ASSPESRPSGSYEQY
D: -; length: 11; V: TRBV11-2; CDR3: ASSRRGWETQY
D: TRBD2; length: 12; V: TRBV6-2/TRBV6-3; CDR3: ASSLTSGRETQY
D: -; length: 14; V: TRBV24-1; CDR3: ATSDFRPGSTDTQY
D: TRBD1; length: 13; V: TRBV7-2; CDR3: ASRTGTENNSPLH
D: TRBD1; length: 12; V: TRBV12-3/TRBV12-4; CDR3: ASRQQGDRGKLF
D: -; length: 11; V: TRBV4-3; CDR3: ASSQDGEYEQY
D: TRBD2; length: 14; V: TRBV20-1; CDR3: SAAGTSGPLGYEQF
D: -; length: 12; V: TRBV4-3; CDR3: ASSQFSGAYEQY